This is a list of T cell receptor beta chains from one sample in a study of beta chain features in type 1 diabetes. Sequencing was performed with immunoSEQ multiplex PCR; in TCRdb, only in-frame clones are kept and a portion is missing. Of 120,000 to 150,000 clones listed, less than 15% are singletons. Source material: central memory CD4+ T cells from blood. These TCRs come from a man between 18 and 35 years old with type 1 diabetes. CDR3s include the opening cysteine and the closing phenylalanine or tryptophan.

TRBV4-1	TRBJ2-5	CASSPGLAGGGETQYF
TRBV25-1	TRBJ2-1	CASTGGLAGANEQFF
TRBV10-3	TRBJ2-3	CAIRPPTGRGTDTQYF
TRBV28	TRBJ2-1	CASSLGGLAGGGEQFF
TRBV15	TRBJ1-2	CATSRDRKGGYGYTF
TRBV25-1	TRBJ1-3	CASSPTWDSGNTIYF
TRBV7-2	TRBJ1-5	CASSVGRGANQPQHF
TRBV10-1	TRBJ2-1	CASSESAIYNEQFF
TRBV5-1	TRBJ2-7	CASSLQEAYEQYF
TRBV28	TRBJ1-2	CASSLTGSYGYTF
TRBV29-1	TRBJ1-4	CSVGGAGSEKLFF